The rows below give T cell receptor beta chains drawn from one sample of a study of blood T cell repertoires in COVID-19. Profiled with immunoSEQ multiplex PCR; TCRdb holds only in-frame clones, not every one. This table has under 300,000 clones, 87% appearing once. The sequenced sample was peripheral blood. The receptors originated from a man in his fifties or sixties who had recovered from COVID-19. Each CDR3 is given without its conserved first and last residue.

j_gene,v_gene,CDR3aa
TRBJ2-5,TRBV9,ASSVGLADLTYQETQY
TRBJ2-1,TRBV3-1/TRBV3-2,ASSLISGGLYNEQF
TRBJ2-7,TRBV9,ASSVGISYEQY
TRBJ2-7,TRBV4-1,ASSQEPGRPSYEQY
TRBJ2-7,TRBV3-1/TRBV3-2,ASSYSGLAGTYEQY
TRBJ2-1,TRBV24-1,ATSDLGLAGNEQF
TRBJ2-5,TRBV7-2,ASRTDRTQETQY
TRBJ2-5,TRBV6-5,ASSYSDLGGETQY
TRBJ2-7,TRBV19,ASANTGATYEQY
TRBJ1-2,TRBV5-5,ASSLYPSVQGARGYT
TRBJ1-2,TRBV5-1,ASSLAGTGGLSGYT
TRBJ1-1,TRBV2,ASSVSRGGNTEAF
TRBJ2-3,TRBV5-8,ASSSDRHEWDTQY
TRBJ2-3,TRBV7-2,ASSAGLVTDTQY
TRBJ2-2,TRBV9,ASSGTGGTGELF
TRBJ2-7,TRBV27,ASRHLTGKGVHEQY
TRBJ1-2,TRBV5-1,ASSLTGSPYGYT
TRBJ2-3,TRBV24-1,ATNSGGPDTQY
TRBJ2-3,TRBV3-1/TRBV3-2,ASGRGGSTDTQY
TRBJ2-3,TRBV5-4,ASSPRGPTDTQY
TRBJ1-2,TRBV14,ASSPDNFYGYT
TRBJ2-2,TRBV11-2,ASSLQIPGTGELF
TRBJ2-7,TRBV7-6,ASSLRTGGADVQY
TRBJ2-7,TRBV19,ASSVPGQGYYEQY
TRBJ1-2,TRBV27,ASSLMAGGVWGYT
TRBJ2-3,TRBV5-5,ASSLTVFGDTQY
TRBJ2-1,TRBV9,ASSPGGGGNNEQF
TRBJ2-3,TRBV5-1,ASSPPSGGARDTQY
TRBJ1-3,TRBV30,AWSVQGRISSGNTIY
TRBJ1-5,TRBV6-5,ASRVQRGGQPQH
TRBJ1-1,TRBV30,AWNRNTVKGGTEAF
TRBJ1-3,TRBV5-1,ASSFVGQGINSGNTIY
TRBJ2-1,TRBV6-5,ASTLLAFRYNEQF
TRBJ2-1,TRBV5-4,ASSSPRGSDEQF
TRBJ1-1,TRBV29-1,SVVAGGMNTEAF
TRBJ1-2,TRBV12-3/TRBV12-4,ASSITVAYGYT
TRBJ2-1,TRBV24-1,ATSGQFNEQF
TRBJ1-5,TRBV10-3,ATKRETWAGQPQH
TRBJ1-6,TRBV19,ASSTPPTAANSPLH
TRBJ1-2,TRBV7-9,ASSLVGQGYGYT
TRBJ1-2,TRBV6-1,ASSEGLYYGYT
TRBJ2-1,TRBV5-1,ASSQTGTGHNEQF
TRBJ2-1,TRBV12-3/TRBV12-4,ASSRTHYNEQF
TRBJ2-3,TRBV6-1,ASSSSPAREAQY
TRBJ2-1,TRBV2,ASSPTSWGNPEQF
TRBJ2-2,TRBV6-4,ASSWQGSSGELF
TRBJ1-5,TRBV5-6,ASSLAPNQPQH
TRBJ2-4,TRBV7-2,ASSLESRGGNIQY
TRBJ1-3,TRBV6-5,ASSYSVPGRDTIY
TRBJ1-5,TRBV3-1/TRBV3-2,ASSQQGTYGQPQH
TRBJ1-4,TRBV4-2,ASSQAFGGSNEKLF